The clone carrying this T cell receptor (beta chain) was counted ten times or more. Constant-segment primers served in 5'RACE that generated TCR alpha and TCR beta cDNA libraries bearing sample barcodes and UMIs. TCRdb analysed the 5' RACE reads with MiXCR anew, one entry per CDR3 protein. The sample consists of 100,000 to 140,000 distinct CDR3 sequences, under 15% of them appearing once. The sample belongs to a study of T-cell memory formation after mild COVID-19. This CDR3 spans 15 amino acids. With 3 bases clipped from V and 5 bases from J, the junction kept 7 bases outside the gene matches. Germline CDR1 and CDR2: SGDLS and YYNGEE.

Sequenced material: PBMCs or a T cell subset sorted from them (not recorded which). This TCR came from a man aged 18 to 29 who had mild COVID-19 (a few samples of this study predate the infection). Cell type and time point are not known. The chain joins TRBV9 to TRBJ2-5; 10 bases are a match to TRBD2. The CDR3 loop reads CASSAGLASLETQYF. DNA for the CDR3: TGTGCCAGCAGCGCGGGACTAGCGAGTTTGGAGACCCAGTACTTC. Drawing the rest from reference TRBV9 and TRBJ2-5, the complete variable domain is DSGVTQTPKHLITATGQRVTLRCSPRSGDLSVYWYQQSLDQGLQFLIQYYNGEERAKGNILERFSAQQFPDLHSELNLSSLELGDSALYFCASSAGLASLETQYFGPGTRLLVL.